This T cell receptor (beta chain) was documented in a study of neurological immune-mediated disorders. TCRdb used MiXCR to reprocess the 5' RACE reads, holding one entry per CDR3 protein. The sample has about 50,000 distinct CDR3 sequences, roughly 4.6% seen once; the top ten hold 2.9%. Trimming shortened V by 6 bases and J by 7 bases, and 10 bases separated the two germline ends. There are 12 residues in the CDR3. This TCR was sampled from a man aged 45 to 65 with multiple sclerosis. This sequence joins TRBV12-3 or TRBV12-4 and TRBJ2-1; D not resolved. The sequencing sample was made of PBMCs. The DNA of the CDR3 is TGTGCCAGCAGGCTGACGCGTAATGAGCAGTTCTTC. Amino acid sequence: CASRLTRNEQFF.